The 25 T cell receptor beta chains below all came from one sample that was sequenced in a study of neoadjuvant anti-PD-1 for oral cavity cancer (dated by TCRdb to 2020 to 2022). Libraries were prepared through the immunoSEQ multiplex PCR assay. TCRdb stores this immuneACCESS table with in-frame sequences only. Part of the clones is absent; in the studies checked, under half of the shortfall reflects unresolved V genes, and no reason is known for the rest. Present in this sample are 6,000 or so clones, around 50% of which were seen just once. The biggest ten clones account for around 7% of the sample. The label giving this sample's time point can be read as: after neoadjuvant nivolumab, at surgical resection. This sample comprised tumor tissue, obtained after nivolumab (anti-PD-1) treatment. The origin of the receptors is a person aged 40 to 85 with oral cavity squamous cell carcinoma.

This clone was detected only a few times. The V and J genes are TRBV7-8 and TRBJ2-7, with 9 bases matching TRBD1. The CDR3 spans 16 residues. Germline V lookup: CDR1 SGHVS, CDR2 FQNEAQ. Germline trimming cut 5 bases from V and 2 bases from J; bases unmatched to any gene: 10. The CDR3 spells CASSPGQGTRTYEQYF. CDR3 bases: TGTGCCAGCAGCCCCGGACAGGGGACGAGAACCTACGAGCAGTACTTC.

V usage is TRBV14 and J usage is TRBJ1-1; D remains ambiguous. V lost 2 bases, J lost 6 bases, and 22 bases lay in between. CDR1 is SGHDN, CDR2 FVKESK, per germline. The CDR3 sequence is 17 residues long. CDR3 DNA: TGTGCCAGCAGCCAAAATAAGGTCTGGGGTGAGTGGGCTGAAGCTTTCTTT. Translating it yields CASSQNKVWGEWAEAFF.

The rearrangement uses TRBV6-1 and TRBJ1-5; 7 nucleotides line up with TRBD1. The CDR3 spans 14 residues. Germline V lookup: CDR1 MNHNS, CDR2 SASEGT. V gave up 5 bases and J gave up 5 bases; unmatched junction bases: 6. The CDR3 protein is CASSRQGRDQPQHF. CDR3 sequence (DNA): TGTGCCAGCAGTAGACAGGGACGCGATCAGCCCCAGCATTTT.

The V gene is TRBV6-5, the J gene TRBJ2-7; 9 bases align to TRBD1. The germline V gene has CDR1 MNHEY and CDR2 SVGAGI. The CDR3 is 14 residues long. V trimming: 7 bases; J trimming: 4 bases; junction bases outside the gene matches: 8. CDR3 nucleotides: TGTGCCAGCACCCGACCCGGACAGGGGTACGAGCAGTACTTC. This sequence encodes CASTRPGQGYEQYF.

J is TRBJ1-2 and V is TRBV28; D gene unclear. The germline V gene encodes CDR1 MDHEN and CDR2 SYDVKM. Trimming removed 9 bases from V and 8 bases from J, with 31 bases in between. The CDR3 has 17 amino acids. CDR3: CASESFLPATLLEGYTF. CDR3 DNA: TGTGCCAGTGAATCATTTCTCCCGGCTACCCTATTGGAGGGCTACACCTTC.

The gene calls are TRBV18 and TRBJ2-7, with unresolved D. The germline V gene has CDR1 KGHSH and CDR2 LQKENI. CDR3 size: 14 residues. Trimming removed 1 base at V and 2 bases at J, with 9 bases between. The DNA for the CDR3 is TGTGCCAGCTCACCACGAAGCAGACCCTACGAGCAGTACTTC. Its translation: CASSPRSRPYEQYF.

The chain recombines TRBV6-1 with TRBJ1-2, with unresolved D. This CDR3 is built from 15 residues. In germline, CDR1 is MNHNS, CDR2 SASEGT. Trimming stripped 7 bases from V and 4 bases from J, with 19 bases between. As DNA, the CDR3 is TGTGCCAGCACTGTACAACCAATGTCGTCCTATGGCTACACCTTC. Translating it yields CASTVQPMSSYGYTF.

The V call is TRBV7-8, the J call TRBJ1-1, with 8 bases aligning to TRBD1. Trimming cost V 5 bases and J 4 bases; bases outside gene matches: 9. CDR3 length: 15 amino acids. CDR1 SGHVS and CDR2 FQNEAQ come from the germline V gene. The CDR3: CASSVDRGGITEAFF. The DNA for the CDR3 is TGTGCCAGCAGCGTAGACAGGGGAGGGATCACTGAAGCTTTCTTT.

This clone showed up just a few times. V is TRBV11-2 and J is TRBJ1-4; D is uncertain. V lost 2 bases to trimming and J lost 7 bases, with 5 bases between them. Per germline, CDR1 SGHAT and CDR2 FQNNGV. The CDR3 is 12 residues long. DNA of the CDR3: TGTGCCAGCAGCTTAATGGGTGAAAAACTGTTTTTT. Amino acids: CASSLMGEKLFF.

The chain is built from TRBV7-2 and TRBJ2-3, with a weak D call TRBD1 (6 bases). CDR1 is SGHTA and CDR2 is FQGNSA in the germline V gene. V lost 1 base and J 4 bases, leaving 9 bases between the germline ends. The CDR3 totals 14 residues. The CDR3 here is CASSLDTGPDTQYF. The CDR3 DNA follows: TGTGCCAGCAGCTTAGACACAGGGCCAGATACGCAGTATTTT.

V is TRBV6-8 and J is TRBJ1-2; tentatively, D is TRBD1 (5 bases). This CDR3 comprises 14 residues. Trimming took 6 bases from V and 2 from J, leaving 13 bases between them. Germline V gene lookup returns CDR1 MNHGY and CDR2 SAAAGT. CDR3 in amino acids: CASRAQRGNYGYTF. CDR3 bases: TGTGCCAGCAGAGCCCAAAGGGGAAACTATGGCTACACCTTC.

DNA for the CDR3: TGTGCCAGCTCCCCCGGGACAGGGGGCTCCGGGGAGCTGTTTTTT. It is translated as CASSPGTGGSGELFF. The chain joins TRBV18 to TRBJ2-2; the match to TRBD1 covers 12 bases. This CDR3 is built from 15 residues. From germline, CDR1 is KGHSH and CDR2 LQKENI. V shed 6 bases, J shed 6 bases, and the junction held 5 bases outside the gene matches.

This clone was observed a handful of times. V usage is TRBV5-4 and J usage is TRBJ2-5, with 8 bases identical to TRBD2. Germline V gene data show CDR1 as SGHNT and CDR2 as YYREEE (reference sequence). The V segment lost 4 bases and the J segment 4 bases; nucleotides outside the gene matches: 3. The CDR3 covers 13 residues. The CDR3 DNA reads TGTGCCAGCAGCGTAGCGGGGCTAGAGACCCAGTACTTC. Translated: CASSVAGLETQYF.

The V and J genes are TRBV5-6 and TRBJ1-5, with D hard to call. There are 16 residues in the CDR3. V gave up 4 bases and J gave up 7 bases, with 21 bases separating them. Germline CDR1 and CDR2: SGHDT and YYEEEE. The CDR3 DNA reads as TGTGCCAGCAGCACACGAGGGAAGGGATTCGGACAGCCCCAGCATTTT. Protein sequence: CASSTRGKGFGQPQHF.

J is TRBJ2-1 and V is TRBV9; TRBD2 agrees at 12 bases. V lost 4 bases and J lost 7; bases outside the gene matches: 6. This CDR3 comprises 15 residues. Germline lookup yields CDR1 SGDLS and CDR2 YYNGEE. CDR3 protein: CASSPSGRAGNEQFF. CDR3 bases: TGTGCCAGCAGCCCTAGCGGGAGGGCCGGGAATGAGCAGTTCTTC.

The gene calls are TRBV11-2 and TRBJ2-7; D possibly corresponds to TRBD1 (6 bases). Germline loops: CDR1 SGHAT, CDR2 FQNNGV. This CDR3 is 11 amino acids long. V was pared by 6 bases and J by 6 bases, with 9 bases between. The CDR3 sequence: CASSYRVEQYF. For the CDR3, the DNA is TGTGCCAGCAGTTACAGGGTCGAGCAGTACTTC.

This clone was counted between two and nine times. Here the CDR3 DNA reads TGTGCCATCACCTGGACCTTGGGGGAGACCCAGTACTTC. Amino acids: CAITWTLGETQYF. V is TRBV10-3 and J is TRBJ2-5; D ambiguous. The V gene's germline CDR1 is ENHRY and CDR2 SYGVKD. This CDR3 spans 13 amino acids. Between the trimmed V and J ends, which lost 7 bases and 5 bases, there was a span of 14 bases.

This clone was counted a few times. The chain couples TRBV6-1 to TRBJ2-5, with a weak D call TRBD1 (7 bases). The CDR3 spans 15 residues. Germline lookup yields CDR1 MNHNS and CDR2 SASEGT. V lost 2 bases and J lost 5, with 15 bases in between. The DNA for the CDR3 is TGTGCCAGCAGTGAACTGGAGGGGGCGCCGGAGACCCAGTACTTC. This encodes CASSELEGAPETQYF.

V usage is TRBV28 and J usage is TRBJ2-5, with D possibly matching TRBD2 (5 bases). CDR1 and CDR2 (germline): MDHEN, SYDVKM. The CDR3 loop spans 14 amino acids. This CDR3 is CATVERAIPETQYF. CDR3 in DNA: TGTGCTACCGTAGAGAGGGCCATTCCAGAGACCCAGTACTTC.

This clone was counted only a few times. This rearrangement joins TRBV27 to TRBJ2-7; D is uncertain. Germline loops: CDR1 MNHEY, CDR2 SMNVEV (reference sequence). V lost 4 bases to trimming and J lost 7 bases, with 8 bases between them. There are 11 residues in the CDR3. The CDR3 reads CASSSVREQYF. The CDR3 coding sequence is TGTGCCAGCAGTTCGGTTCGGGAGCAGTACTTC.

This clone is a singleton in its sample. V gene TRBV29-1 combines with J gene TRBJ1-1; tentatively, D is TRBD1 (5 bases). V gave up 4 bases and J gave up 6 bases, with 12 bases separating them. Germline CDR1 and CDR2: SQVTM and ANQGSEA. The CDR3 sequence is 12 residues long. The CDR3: CSVVLTGSEAFF. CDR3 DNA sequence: TGCAGCGTTGTGCTTACAGGATCTGAAGCTTTCTTT.

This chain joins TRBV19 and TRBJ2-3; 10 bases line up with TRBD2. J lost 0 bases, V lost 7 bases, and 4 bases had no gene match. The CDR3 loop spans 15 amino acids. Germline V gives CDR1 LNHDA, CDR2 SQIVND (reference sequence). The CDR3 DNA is TGTGCCAGTACCCCGACTAGCGGGAGCACAGATACGCAGTATTTT. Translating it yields CASTPTSGSTDTQYF.

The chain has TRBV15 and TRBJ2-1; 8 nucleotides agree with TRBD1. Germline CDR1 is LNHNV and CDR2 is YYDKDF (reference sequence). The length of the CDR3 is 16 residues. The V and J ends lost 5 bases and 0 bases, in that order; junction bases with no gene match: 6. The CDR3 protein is CATSYGTGSSYNEQFF. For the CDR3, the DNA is TGTGCCACCAGCTATGGGACAGGCAGCTCCTACAATGAGCAGTTCTTC.

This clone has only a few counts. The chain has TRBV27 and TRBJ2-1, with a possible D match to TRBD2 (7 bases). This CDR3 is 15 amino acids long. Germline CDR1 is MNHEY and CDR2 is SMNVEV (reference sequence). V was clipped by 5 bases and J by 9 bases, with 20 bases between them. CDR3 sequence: CASSPGGSLRGEQFF. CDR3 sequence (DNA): TGTGCCAGCAGTCCGGGGGGCAGTCTGCGGGGTGAGCAGTTCTTC.

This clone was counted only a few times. The CDR3, as DNA: TGTGCCAGCTCACCTTCTGACAGGGGTAGCAATCAGCCCCAGCATTTT. It specifies CASSPSDRGSNQPQHF. The rearrangement links TRBV18 to TRBJ1-5; 8 bases are shared with TRBD1. This CDR3 comprises 16 residues. The V and J ends lost 3 bases and 0 bases, in that order; junction bases with no gene match: 4. The germline CDR1 and CDR2 sequences are KGHSH and LQKENI.